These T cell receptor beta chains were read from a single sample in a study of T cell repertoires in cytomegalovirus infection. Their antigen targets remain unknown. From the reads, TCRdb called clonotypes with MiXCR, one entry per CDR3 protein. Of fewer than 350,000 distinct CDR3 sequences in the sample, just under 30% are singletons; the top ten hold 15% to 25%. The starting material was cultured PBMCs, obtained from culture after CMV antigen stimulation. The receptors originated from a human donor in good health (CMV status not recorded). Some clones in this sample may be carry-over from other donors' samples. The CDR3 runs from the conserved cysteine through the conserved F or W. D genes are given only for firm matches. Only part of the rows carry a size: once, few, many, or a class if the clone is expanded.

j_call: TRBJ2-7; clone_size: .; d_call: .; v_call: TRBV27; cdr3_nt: TGTGCCAGCAGCGCCGGGACACAGCCCCACGAGCAGTACTTC; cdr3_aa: CASSAGTQPHEQYF
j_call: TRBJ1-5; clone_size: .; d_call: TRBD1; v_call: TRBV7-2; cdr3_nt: TGTGCCAGCAGCTTAGAAAGAGGGACAGGGCTGGGGGGAGAGCCCCAGCATTTT; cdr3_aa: CASSLERGTGLGGEPQHF
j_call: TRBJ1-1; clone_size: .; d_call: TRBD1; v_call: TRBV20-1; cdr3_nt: TGCAGTGCTAGTCTTGCAGGGGGCACTGAAGCTTTCTTT; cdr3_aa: CSASLAGGTEAFF
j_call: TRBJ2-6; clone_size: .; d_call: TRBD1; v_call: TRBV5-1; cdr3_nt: TGCGCCAGCAGCACAACAGGGGATCCTGGGGCCAACGTCCTGACTTTC; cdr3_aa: CASSTTGDPGANVLTF
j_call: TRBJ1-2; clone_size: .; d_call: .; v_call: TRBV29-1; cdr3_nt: TGCAGCGCACAGGAGAACTATGGCTACACCTTC; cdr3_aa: CSAQENYGYTF
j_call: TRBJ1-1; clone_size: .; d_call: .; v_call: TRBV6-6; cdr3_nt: TGTGCCAGCAGTCCACCTTTTGGACAGGAAGCTTTCTTT; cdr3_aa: CASSPPFGQEAFF
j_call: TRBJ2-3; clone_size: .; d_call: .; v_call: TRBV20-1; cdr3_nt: TGCAGTGCTAGCAAGGACTTTAGCACAGATACGCAGTATTTT; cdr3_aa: CSASKDFSTDTQYF
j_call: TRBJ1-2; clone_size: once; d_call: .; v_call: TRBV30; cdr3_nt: TGTGCCTGGAGTGTTGGCCAGGGAGTGGCGAGTGGCTACACCTTC; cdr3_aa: CAWSVGQGVASGYTF
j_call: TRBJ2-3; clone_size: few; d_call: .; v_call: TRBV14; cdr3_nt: TGTGCCAGCAGCCAAGATGGTCCGGATACGCAGTATTTT; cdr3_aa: CASSQDGPDTQYF
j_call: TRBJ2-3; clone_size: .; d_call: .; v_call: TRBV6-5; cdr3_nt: TGTGCCAGCAGTCTGACGGGGGCGGCTAGCACAGATACGCAGTATTTT; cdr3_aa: CASSLTGAASTDTQYF
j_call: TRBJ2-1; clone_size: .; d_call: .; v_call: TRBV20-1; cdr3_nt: TGCAGTGCTCCAAGGGGGTGGAATGAGCAGTTCTTC; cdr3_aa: CSAPRGWNEQFF